A selection of T cell receptor beta chains follows, all from one sample in a study of PD-L1 blockade in urothelial cancer. Using immunoSEQ multiplex PCR, the repertoire was profiled, and TCRdb retains in-frame clones only, with some absent. The profile shows tens of thousands of clones, roughly 84% of them singletons. This specimen consisted of PBMCs, obtained around atezolizumab (anti-PD-L1) treatment. These receptors all come from a woman between 70 and 85 years old with urothelial cancer. Both conserved end residues are part of each CDR3. A D gene is named only where the DNA matches it firmly. Clone size is stated in some rows and not others, as once, few, many or a class when expanded.

J,size,D,V,CDR3,DNA
TRBJ2-7,NA,NA,TRBV5-5,CASSLGGGFHEQYF,TGTGCCAGCAGCTTGGGTGGCGGTTTCCACGAGCAGTACTTC
TRBJ2-5,NA,NA,TRBV27,CASSFAGSQETQYF,TGTGCCAGCAGTTTCGCGGGGAGCCAAGAGACCCAGTACTTC
TRBJ2-2,NA,TRBD1,TRBV2,CASRGQGTGELFF,TGTGCCAGCAGGGGACAGGGGACCGGGGAGCTGTTTTTT
TRBJ2-7,few,TRBD2,TRBV2,CASSEGGGIYEQYF,TGTGCCAGCAGTGAGGGCGGGGGGATCTACGAGCAGTACTTC
TRBJ1-2,NA,NA,TRBV7-2,CASSASYGYTF,TGTGCCAGCAGCGCGAGTTATGGCTACACCTTC
TRBJ1-2,NA,TRBD1,TRBV27,CASSPGQLTNYGYTF,TGTGCCAGCAGTCCGGGACAGCTTACTAACTATGGCTACACCTTC
TRBJ1-2,once,NA,TRBV7-8,CASSLVEVPPYGYTF,TGTGCCAGCAGCTTAGTTGAGGTTCCGCCCTATGGCTACACCTTC
TRBJ2-1,NA,TRBD2,TRBV19,CASTRDYFGYNEQFF,TGTGCCAGTACCCGGGACTACTTCGGATACAATGAGCAGTTCTTC
TRBJ2-7,NA,NA,TRBV7-6,CASSLASSKGDYEQYF,TGTGCCAGCAGCTTAGCCTCGAGCAAAGGAGACTACGAGCAGTACTTC
TRBJ2-2,NA,TRBD1,TRBV18,CASSRAGGTDNTGELFF,TGTGCCAGCTCACGCGCAGGGGGCACCGACAACACCGGGGAGCTGTTTTTT
TRBJ1-5,NA,NA,TRBV27,CASSLYSSGSDQPQHF,TGTGCCAGCAGTTTATATAGTTCAGGGTCGGATCAGCCCCAGCATTTT
TRBJ1-5,NA,NA,TRBV7-2,CASSLGRGGNQPQHF,TGTGCCAGCAGCTTAGGCAGAGGCGGCAATCAGCCCCAGCATTTT
TRBJ2-7,NA,TRBD1,TRBV15,CATSRAFGTGGYEQYF,TGTGCCACCAGCAGAGCTTTCGGGACAGGGGGGTACGAGCAGTACTTC
TRBJ2-5,once,TRBD1,TRBV28,CASRHSTGTGETQYF,TGTGCCAGCAGACACTCGACAGGGACAGGAGAGACCCAGTACTTC
TRBJ2-7,NA,TRBD1,TRBV27,CASRTGQGLEQYF,TGTGCCAGCAGGACGGGACAGGGTCTCGAGCAGTACTTC
TRBJ2-7,NA,NA,TRBV6-6,CASSTLAYPTGF,TGTGCCAGCAGCACACTAGCTTACCCCACTGGATTC
TRBJ2-5,few,NA,TRBV7-3,CASSLSGQPEETQYF,TGTGCCAGCAGCTTGTCTGGACAGCCAGAAGAGACCCAGTACTTC
TRBJ1-1,NA,TRBD1,TRBV19,CASTGQGDEAFF,TGTGCCAGTACTGGACAGGGGGATGAAGCTTTCTTT